The 4 T cell receptor beta chains reported below all come from one sample, sequenced in a study of shared clonotypes between healthy human individuals. TCRdb keeps only in-frame clones here, not all; method: immunoSEQ multiplex PCR. The sample lists about 2,200,000 clones, about 92% occurring once. CD45RO-negative, CCR7-selected cells formed the naive CD8 fraction, which excluded terminally differentiated effector memory CD45RA+ cells. Material for sequencing was naive CD8+ T cells from PBMCs. The receptors originated from a man aged 18-30 years in good health. Some clones in this sample may be carry-over from other donors' samples.

V and J are TRBV28 and TRBJ1-2; no definite D call. The CDR3 is made up of 14 amino acids. The germline V gene has CDR1 MDHEN and CDR2 SYDVKM. V lost 7 bases, J lost 1 base, and 13 bases lay in between. The CDR3 DNA sequence: TGTGCCAGCATCCCCCCCGACAATAACTATGGCTACACCTTC. Its translation: CASIPPDNNYGYTF.

The chain uses TRBV5-1 and TRBJ1-6; D not resolved. Germline V gene lookup returns CDR1 SGHRS and CDR2 YFSETQ. Trimming took off 5 bases at V and 7 bases at J, with 7 bases between the two ends. CDR3 size: 12 residues. The CDR3 DNA follows: TGCGCCAGCAGGACGGGGAATTCACCCCTCCACTTT. It codes for CASRTGNSPLHF.

V is TRBV5-8 and J is TRBJ2-1, with 12 bases aligning to TRBD2. V shed 4 bases and J 5 bases; nucleotides not matched to a gene: 4. Germline assignment: CDR1 SGHTS and CDR2 YDEGEE. The CDR3 covers 15 residues. CDR3 in DNA: TGTGCCAGCAGCGCCTGGACTAGCGGGGACAATGAGCAGTTCTTC. This translates into CASSAWTSGDNEQFF.

The J gene is TRBJ2-1, the V gene TRBV25-1; either TRBD1 or TRBD2 may fit D (7 bases each). V was shortened by 3 bases and J by 5 bases, with 20 bases between the two germline ends. The V gene's germline CDR1 is MGHDK and CDR2 SYGVNS. The CDR3 has 17 amino acids. The CDR3 spells CASSDPQGGLPNNEQFF. CDR3 DNA sequence: TGTGCCAGCAGTGACCCCCAGGGGGGACTACCAAACAATGAGCAGTTCTTC.